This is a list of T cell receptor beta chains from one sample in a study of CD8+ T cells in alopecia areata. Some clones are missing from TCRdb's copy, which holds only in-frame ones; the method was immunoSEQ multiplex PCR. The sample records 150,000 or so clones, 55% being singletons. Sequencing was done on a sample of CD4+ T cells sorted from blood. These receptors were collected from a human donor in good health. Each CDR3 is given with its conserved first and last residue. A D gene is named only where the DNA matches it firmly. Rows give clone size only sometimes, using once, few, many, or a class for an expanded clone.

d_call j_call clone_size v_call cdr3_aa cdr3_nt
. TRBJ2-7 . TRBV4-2 CASSQGGDSYEQYF TGTGCCAGCAGCCAAGGGGGGGACTCCTACGAGCAGTACTTC
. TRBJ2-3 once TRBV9 CASSVRDTQYF TGTGCCAGCAGCGTTCGAGATACGCAGTATTTT
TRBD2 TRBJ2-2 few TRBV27 CASSLTSGNPGELFF TGTGCCAGCAGTTTGACTAGCGGGAATCCCGGGGAGCTGTTTTTT
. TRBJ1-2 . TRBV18 CASSLTPDPYGYTF TGTGCCAGCTCACTAACTCCGGACCCATATGGCTACACCTTC
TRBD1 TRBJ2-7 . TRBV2 CASGRDRVASYEQYF TGTGCCAGCGGACGGGACAGGGTTGCCTCCTACGAGCAGTACTTC
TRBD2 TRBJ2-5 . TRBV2 CASRALGLSQETQYF TGTGCCAGCCGGGCCCTGGGACTATCCCAAGAGACCCAGTACTTC
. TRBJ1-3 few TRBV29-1 CSVAGRDSGNTIYF TGCAGCGTCGCCGGCAGGGACTCTGGAAACACCATATATTTT
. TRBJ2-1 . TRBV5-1 CATPEVEQFF TGCGCCACCCCGGAAGTTGAGCAGTTCTTC
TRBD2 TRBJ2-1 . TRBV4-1 CASSQGVLAGVGSYNEQFF TGCGCCAGCAGCCAAGGGGTACTAGCGGGAGTTGGCTCCTACAATGAGCAGTTCTTC
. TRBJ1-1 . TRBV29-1 CSIREGSTEAFF TGCAGCATACGAGAGGGGAGCACTGAAGCTTTCTTT
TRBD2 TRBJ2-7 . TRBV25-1 CASKSGAGGYEQYF TGTGCCAGCAAGAGCGGAGCGGGAGGCTACGAGCAGTACTTC
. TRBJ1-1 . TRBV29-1 CSVDSSRNTEAFF TGCAGCGTTGACAGCAGCCGTAACACTGAAGCTTTCTTT
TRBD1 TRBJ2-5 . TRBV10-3 CAISESGTGQTQYF TGTGCCATCAGTGAGTCTGGGACAGGGCAGACCCAGTACTTC
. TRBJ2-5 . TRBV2 CASKGETQYF TGTGCCAGCAAGGGAGAGACCCAGTACTTC
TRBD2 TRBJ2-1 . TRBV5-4 CASSRPGGPENEQFF TGTGCCAGCAGCCGGCCGGGAGGCCCGGAGAATGAGCAGTTCTTC
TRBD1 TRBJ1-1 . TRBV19 CASSLTGGGLNTEAFF TGTGCCAGTAGCCTTACAGGGGGCGGCTTAAACACTGAAGCTTTCTTT
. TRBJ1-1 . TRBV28 CASSPSRITQEAFF TGTGCCAGCAGTCCGAGCAGGATCACCCAAGAAGCTTTCTTT
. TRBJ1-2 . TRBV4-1 CASSHPVRRESTYGYTF TGCGCCAGCAGCCACCCCGTGCGGCGCGAGTCAACCTATGGCTACACCTTC
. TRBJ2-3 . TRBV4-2 CASSQPIGGESRTDTQYF TGTGCCAGCAGCCAACCCATTGGGGGCGAATCGCGCACAGATACGCAGTATTTT
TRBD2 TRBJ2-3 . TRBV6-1 CASSELLAGGTDTQYF TGTGCCAGCAGTGAATTATTAGCGGGAGGCACAGATACGCAGTATTTT
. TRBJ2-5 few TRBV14 CASSQITATAARAQYF TGTGCCAGCAGCCAGATTACAGCAACAGCAGCAAGAGCCCAGTACTTC
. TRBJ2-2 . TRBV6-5 CASSRPTNTGELFF TGTGCCAGCAGCCGACCAACGAACACCGGGGAGCTGTTTTTT
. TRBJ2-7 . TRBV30 CAGRWGGHEQYF TGTGCCGGACGCTGGGGGGGCCACGAGCAGTACTTC
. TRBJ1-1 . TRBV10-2 CASSWGLVNTEAFF TGCGCCAGCAGCTGGGGTCTGGTGAACACTGAAGCTTTCTTT
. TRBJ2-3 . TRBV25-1 CASSAGYSTDTQYF TGTGCCAGCAGTGCCGGATACAGCACAGATACGCAGTATTTT
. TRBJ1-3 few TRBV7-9 CASSQAGRSENTIYF TGTGCCAGCAGCCAGGCGGGGCGGAGCGAAAACACCATATATTTT
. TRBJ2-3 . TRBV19 CASRDFTDTQYF TGTGCCAGTAGGGACTTTACAGATACGCAGTATTTT
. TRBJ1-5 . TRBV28 CASSRWGSGGNQPQHF TGTGCCAGCAGTCGATGGGGTTCTGGGGGCAATCAGCCCCAGCATTTT
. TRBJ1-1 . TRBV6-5 CASSIEKDTEAFF TGTGCCAGCAGTATCGAAAAGGACACTGAAGCTTTCTTT
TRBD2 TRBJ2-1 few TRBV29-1 CSVAHLVAGRNNEQFF TGCAGCGTTGCCCACCTTGTAGCGGGCCGTAACAATGAGCAGTTCTTC
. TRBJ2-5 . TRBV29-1 CSVTGSFETQYF TGCAGCGTTACCGGGAGTTTTGAGACCCAGTACTTC
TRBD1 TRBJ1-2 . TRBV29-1 CSVGGTGMNYGYTF TGCAGCGTTGGAGGGACAGGAATGAACTATGGCTACACCTTC
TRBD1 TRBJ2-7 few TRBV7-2 CASSQAGTGPFYEQYF TGTGCCAGCAGCCAGGCCGGGACAGGACCATTCTACGAGCAGTACTTC
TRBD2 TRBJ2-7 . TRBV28 CASSFDAGGPRNEQYF TGTGCCAGCAGTTTCGATGCGGGAGGGCCCAGAAACGAGCAGTACTTC
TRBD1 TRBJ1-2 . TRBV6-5 CASSYLTGGADYGYTF TGTGCCAGCAGTTACTTAACAGGGGGCGCGGACTATGGCTACACCTTC
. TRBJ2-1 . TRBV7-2 CASSLDPIRIYNEQFF TGTGCCAGCAGCTTAGACCCGATCAGAATCTACAATGAGCAGTTCTTC
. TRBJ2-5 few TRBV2 CASSGNAQETQYF TGTGCCAGCAGCGGGAATGCTCAAGAGACCCAGTACTTC
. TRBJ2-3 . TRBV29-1 CSVGGDTDTQYF TGCAGCGTTGGGGGAGACACAGATACGCAGTATTTT
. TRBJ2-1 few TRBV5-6 CASSYVNEQFF TGTGCCAGCAGCTATGTCAATGAGCAGTTCTTC
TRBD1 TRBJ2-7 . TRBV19 CASPFGTGNYEQYF TGTGCCAGTCCCTTTGGGACAGGGAACTACGAGCAGTACTTC
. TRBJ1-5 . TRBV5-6 CASSLFNSNQPQHF TGTGCCAGCAGCTTGTTCAATAGCAATCAGCCCCAGCATTTT
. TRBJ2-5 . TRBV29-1 CSVSRAGETQYF TGCAGCGTCAGCAGGGCCGGGGAGACCCAGTACTTC
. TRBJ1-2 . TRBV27 CASSRGHPNYGYTF TGTGCCAGCAGCCGAGGGCATCCTAACTATGGCTACACCTTC
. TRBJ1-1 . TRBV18 CASSRQSMNTEAFF TGTGCCAGCTCACGACAGTCCATGAACACTGAAGCTTTCTTT